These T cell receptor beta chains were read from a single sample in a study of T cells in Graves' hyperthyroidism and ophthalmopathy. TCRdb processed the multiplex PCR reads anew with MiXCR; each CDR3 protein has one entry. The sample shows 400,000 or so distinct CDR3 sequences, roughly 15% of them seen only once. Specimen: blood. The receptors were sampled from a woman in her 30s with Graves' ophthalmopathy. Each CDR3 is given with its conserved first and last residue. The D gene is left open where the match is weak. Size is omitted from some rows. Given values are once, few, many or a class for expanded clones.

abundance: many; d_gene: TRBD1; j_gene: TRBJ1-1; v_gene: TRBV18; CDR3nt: TGTGCCAGCTCACCGCCGACAGGGGGCTCCATTACCTCTGAAGCTTTCTTT; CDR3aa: CASSPPTGGSITSEAFF
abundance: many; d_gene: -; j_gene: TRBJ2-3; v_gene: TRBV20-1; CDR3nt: TGCAGTGCTCCCCCCTCCGGGGGCTCTAGCACAGATACGCAGTATTTT; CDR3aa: CSAPPSGGSSTDTQYF
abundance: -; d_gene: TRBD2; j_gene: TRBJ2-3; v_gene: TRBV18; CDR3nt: TGTGCCAGCTCAGCTAGCGGGGCCGATACGCAGTATTTT; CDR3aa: CASSASGADTQYF
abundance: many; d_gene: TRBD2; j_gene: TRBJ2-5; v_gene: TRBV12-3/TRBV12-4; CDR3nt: TGTGCCAGCACTTCACTAGCGGGGGGCGGGGAGACCCAGTACTTC; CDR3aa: CASTSLAGGGETQYF
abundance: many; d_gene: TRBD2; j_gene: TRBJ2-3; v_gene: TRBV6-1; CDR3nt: TGTGCCAGCAGACGGAGGACTAGCGGGGGGACAGATACGCAGTATTTT; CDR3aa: CASRRRTSGGTDTQYF
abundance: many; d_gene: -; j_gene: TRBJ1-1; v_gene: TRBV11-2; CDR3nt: TGTGCCAGCAGCTCAGGGACCCGAGGCTCTGAAGCTTTCTTT; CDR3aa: CASSSGTRGSEAFF
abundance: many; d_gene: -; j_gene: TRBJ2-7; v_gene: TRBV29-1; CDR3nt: TGCAGCGTTGATGACTTCCGGGACATAAACTCACGGGGCTACGAGCAGTACTTC; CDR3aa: CSVDDFRDINSRGYEQYF
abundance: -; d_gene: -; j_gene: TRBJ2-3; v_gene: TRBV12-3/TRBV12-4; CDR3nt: TGTGCCAGCAGCCGGGTGACAGATACGCAGTATTTT; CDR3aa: CASSRVTDTQYF
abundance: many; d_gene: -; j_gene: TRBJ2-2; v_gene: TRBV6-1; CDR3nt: TGTGCCAGCAGTGAATTATTCGAATCCGGGGAGCTGTTTTTT; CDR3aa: CASSELFESGELFF
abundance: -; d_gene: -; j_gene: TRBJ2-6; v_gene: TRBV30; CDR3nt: TGTGCCTGGAGTTTAGGGACACTTGGGGCCAACGTCCTGACTTTC; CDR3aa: CAWSLGTLGANVLTF
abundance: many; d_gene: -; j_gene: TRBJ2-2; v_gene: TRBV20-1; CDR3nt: TGCAGTGCTAGATCACCACAGGGAAGCGGGACCACCGGGGAGCTGTTTTTT; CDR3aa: CSARSPQGSGTTGELFF
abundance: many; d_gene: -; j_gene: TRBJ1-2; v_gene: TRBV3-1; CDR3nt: TGTGCCAGCAGCCAAGATCTTTCCCCCGGGAGGGATGGCTACACCTTC; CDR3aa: CASSQDLSPGRDGYTF
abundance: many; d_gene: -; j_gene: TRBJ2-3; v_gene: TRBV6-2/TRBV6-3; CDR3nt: TGTGCCAGCAGTACCCGGGACAAATACACAGATACGCAGTATTTT; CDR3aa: CASSTRDKYTDTQYF
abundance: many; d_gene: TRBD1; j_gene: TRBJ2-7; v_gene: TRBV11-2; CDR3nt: TGTGCCAGCAGCAGGGGACAGGGAGTTTACGAGCAGTACTTC; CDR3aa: CASSRGQGVYEQYF
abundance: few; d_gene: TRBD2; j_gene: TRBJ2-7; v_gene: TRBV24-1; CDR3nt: TGTGCCACCAGTGATTGGGCTAGCGGGGGCTCCAGCGACGAGCAGTACTTC; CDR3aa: CATSDWASGGSSDEQYF
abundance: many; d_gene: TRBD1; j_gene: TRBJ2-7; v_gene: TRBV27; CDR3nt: TGTGCCAGCAGTCCAATCAGGGGGTCAGGGCAGAGCTACGAGCAGTACTTC; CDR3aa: CASSPIRGSGQSYEQYF